This TCR beta chain was sequenced for a study of T and B cells in COVID-19 patients. TRB rearrangements were amplified by multiplex PCR with BIOMED2 TRB-A/B primers. TCRdb processed the multiplex PCR reads anew with MiXCR; each CDR3 protein has one entry. The sample shows about 5,000 distinct CDR3 sequences, approximately 30% of them seen only once. Germline assignment: CDR1 SGHTA and CDR2 FQGNSA. CDR3 length: 16 amino acids. V was pared by 5 bases and J by 0 bases, with 4 bases of the junction left unmatched. TRB was amplified from approximately 250-480 ng of blood genomic DNA. This clonotype was counted between two and nine times.

The chain has TRBV7-2 and TRBJ2-1; 10 bases match TRBD2. The sequence came from a human donor with active COVID-19. The sequencing sample was made of blood. The CDR3 bases are TGTGCCAGCAGCAGACTAGCGGGCAACTCCTACAATGAGCAGTTCTTC. Protein sequence: CASSRLAGNSYNEQFF.